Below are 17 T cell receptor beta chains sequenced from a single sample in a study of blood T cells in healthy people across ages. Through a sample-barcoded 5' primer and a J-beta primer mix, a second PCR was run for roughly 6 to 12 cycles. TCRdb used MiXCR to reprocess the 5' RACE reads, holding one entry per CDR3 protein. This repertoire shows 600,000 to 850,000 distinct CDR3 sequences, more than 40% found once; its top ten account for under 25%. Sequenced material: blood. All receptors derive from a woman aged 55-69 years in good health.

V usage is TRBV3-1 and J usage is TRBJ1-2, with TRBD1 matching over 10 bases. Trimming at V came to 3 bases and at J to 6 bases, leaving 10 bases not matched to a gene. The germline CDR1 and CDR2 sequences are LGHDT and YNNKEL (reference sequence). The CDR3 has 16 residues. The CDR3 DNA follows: TGTGCCAGCAGCCACTCAGACCGGGACAGGGGCCATGGCTACACCTTC. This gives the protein CASSHSDRDRGHGYTF.

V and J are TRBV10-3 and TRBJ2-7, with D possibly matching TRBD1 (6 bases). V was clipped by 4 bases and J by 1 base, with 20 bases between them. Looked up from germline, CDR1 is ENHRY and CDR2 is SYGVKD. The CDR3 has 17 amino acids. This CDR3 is CAISGSERDKGSYEQYF. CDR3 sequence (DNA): TGTGCCATCAGTGGATCAGAAAGGGACAAGGGATCCTACGAGCAGTACTTC.

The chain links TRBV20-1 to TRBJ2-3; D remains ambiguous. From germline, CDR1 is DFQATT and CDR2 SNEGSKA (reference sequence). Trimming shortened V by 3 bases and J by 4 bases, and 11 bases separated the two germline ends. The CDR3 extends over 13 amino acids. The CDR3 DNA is TGCAGTGCTAGTATGGCCGATGCAGATACGCAGTATTTT. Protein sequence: CSASMADADTQYF.

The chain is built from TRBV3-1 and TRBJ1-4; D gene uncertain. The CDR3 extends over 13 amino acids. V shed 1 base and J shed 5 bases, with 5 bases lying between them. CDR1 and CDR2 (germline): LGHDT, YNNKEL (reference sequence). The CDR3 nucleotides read TGTGCCAGCAGCCAAGTCCTGAATGAAAAACTGTTTTTT. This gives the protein CASSQVLNEKLFF. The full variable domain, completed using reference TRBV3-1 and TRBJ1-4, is DTAVSQTPKYLVTQMGNDKSIKCEQNLGHDTMYWYKQDSKKFLKIMFSYNNKELIINETVPNRFSPKSPDKAHLNLHINSLELGDSAVYFCASSQVLNEKLFFGSGTQLSVL.

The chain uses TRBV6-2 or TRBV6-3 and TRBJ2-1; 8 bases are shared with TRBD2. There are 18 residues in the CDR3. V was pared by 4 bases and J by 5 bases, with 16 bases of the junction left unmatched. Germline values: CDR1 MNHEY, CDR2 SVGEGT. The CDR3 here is CASSCSPPSGGLHNEQFF. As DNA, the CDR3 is TGTGCCAGCAGTTGCTCACCTCCGTCGGGAGGGCTACACAATGAGCAGTTCTTC.

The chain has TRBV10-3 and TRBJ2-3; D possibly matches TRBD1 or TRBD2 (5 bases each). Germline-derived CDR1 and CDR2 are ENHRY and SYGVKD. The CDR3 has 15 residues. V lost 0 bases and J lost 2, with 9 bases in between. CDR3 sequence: CAISESNGATDTQYF. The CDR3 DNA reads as TGTGCCATCAGTGAGTCGAACGGGGCCACAGATACGCAGTATTTT.

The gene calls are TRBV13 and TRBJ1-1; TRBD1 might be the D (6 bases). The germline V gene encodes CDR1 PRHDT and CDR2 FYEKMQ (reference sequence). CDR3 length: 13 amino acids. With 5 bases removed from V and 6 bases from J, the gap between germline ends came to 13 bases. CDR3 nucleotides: TGTGCCAGCAGCCAAACGGGGGCACCTGAAGCTTTCTTT. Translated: CASSQTGAPEAFF.

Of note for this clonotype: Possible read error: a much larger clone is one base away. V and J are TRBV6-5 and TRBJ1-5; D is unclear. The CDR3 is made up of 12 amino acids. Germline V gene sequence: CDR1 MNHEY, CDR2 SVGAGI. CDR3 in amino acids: CAGSPPGQPQHF. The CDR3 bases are TGTGCCGGCAGTCCCCCCGGTCAGCCCCAGCATTTT.

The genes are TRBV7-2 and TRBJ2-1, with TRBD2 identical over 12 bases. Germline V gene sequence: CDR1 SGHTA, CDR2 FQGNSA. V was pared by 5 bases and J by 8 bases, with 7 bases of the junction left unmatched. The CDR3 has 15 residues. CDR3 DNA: TGTGCCAGCAGCACGCGGACTAGCGGGGTCTATGAGCAGTTCTTC. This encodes CASSTRTSGVYEQFF.

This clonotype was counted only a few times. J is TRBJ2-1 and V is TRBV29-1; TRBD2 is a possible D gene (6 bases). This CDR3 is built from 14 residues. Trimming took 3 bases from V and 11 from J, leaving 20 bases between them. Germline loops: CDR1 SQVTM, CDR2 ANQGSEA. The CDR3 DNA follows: TGCAGCGTTGATGAGACTAGTCGCGGACGTAAGCAGTTCTTC. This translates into CSVDETSRGRKQFF.

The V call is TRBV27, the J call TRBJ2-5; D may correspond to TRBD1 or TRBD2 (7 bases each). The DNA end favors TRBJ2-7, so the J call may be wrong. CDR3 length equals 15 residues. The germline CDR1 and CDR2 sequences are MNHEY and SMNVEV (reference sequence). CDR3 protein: CASSLGSGGEYEQYF. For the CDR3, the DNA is TGTGCCAGCAGTTTGGGGTCAGGGGGGGAGTACGAGCAGTACTTC.

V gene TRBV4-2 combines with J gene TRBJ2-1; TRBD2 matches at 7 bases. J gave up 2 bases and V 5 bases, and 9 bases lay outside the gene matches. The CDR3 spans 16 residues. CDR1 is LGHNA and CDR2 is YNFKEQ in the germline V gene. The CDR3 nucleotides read TGTGCCAGCAGCTCTCAGACTAGCAGGACCTACAATGAGCAGTTCTTC. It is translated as CASSSQTSRTYNEQFF.

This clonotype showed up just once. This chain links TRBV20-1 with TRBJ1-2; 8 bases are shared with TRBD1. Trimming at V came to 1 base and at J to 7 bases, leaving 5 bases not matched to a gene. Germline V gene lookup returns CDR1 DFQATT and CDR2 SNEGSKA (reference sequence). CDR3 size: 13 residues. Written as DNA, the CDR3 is TGCAGTGCTAGAGGGACAGGGATGAGTGGCTACACCTTC. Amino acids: CSARGTGMSGYTF.

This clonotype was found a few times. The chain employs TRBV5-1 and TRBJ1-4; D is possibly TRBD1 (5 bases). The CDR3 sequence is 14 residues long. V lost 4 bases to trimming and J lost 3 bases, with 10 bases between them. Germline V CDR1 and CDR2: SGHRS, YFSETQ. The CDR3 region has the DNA TGCGCCAGCAGCACTGGACATCCTAATGAAAAACTGTTTTTT. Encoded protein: CASSTGHPNEKLFF.

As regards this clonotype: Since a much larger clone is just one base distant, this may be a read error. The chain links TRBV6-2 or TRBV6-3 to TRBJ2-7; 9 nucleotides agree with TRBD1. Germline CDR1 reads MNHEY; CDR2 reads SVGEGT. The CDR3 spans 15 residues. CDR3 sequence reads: CSSNLQGAIYNEQYF. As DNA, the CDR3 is TGTTCCAGCAACCTACAGGGGGCGATCTACAATGAGCAGTACTTC.

The CDR3 reads CASTADRGPNSPLHF. In DNA form, the CDR3 reads TGTGCCAGCACCGCTGACAGGGGACCTAATTCACCCCTCCACTTT. The J gene is TRBJ1-6, the V gene TRBV11-3; 8 bases map to TRBD1. The CDR3 is 15 amino acids. Germline CDR1 reads SGHNT; CDR2 reads YENEEA. V lost 7 bases and J lost 6; bases outside the gene matches: 8.

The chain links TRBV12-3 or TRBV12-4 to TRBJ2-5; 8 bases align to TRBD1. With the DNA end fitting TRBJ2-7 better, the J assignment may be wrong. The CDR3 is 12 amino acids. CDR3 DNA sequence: TGTGCCAGCAGGGACGACAGGGGCGAGCAGTACTTC. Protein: CASRDDRGEQYF.